This T cell receptor (beta chain) was profiled in a study of blood T cell repertoires in COVID-19. The CDR3 runs to 15 residues. CDR1 is SGHNT and CDR2 is YYREEE in the germline V gene (reference sequence). The germline V and J ends were trimmed by 3 bases and 7 bases, with 16 bases remaining between them. Libraries were prepared by immunoSEQ multiplex PCR; TCRdb keeps only in-frame clonotypes and omits some of them. Of more than 85,000 clones detected, about nine tenths appear once; the ten largest clones hold 1.1%. This receptor was identified in a human donor in a cohort sampled during active COVID-19. The chain has TRBV5-4 and TRBJ1-4, with D possibly matching TRBD1 (5 bases). Sequencing was done on a sample of peripheral blood. The CDR3 here is CASSWAPGRGEKLFF. The CDR3 nucleotides are TGTGCCAGCAGCTGGGCCCCCGGTAGGGGTGAAAAACTGTTTTTT. Variable domain in full (rest from reference TRBV5-4 and TRBJ1-4): ETGVTQSPTHLIKTRGQQVTLRCSSQSGHNTVSWYQQALGQGPQFIFQYYREEENGRGNFPPRFSGLQFPNYSSELNVNALELDDSALYLCASSWAPGRGEKLFFGSGTQLSVL.